The clone carrying this T cell receptor beta chain was seen just once. Clones were read by immunoSEQ multiplex PCR, and TCRdb kept only the in-frame ones, dropping some. The table lists about 40,000 clones, roughly four fifths of them singletons. Single viable CD3+CD4+CD8-CD45RO+ cells were sorted as the memory CD4+ T cells. The data belong to a study of memory CD4+ T cells and cytomegalovirus serostatus. CDR1 is SGHTA, CDR2 FQGNSA, per germline. This CDR3 spans 16 amino acids. V shed 0 bases, J shed 0 bases, and the junction held 3 bases outside the gene matches. The sequencing input was memory CD4+ T cells from blood. This receptor was obtained from an adult in good health and CMV-seronegative. This chain connects TRBV7-2 to TRBJ2-3; TRBD1 matches at 7 bases. This CDR3 reads CASSLAARGSTDTQYF. The CDR3 region has the DNA TGTGCCAGCAGCTTAGCCGCCAGGGGGAGCACAGATACGCAGTATTTT.